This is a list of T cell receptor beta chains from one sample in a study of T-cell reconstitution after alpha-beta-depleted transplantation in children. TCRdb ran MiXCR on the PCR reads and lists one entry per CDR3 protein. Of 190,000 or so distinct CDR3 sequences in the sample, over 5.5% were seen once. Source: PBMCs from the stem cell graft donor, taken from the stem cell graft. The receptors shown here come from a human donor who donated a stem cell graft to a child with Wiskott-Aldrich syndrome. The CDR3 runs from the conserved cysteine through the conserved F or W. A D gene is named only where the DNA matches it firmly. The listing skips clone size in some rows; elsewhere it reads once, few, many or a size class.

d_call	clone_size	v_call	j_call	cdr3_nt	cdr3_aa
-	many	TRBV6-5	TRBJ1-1	TGTGCCAGCAGTTACCAGGGAGTCGCTGAAGCTTTCTTT	CASSYQGVAEAFF
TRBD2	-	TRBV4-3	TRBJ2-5	TGCGCCAGCAGCGCGGGACTAGCGGGAGTAAAGTTGGAGACCCAGTACTTC	CASSAGLAGVKLETQYF
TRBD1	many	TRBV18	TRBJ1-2	TGTGCCAGCTCACCGGACAGGGGATTTGGCTACACCTTC	CASSPDRGFGYTF
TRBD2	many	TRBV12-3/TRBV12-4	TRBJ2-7	TGTGCCAGCAGTCCACCCGGGACTAGAATGTCCTACGAGCAGTACTTC	CASSPPGTRMSYEQYF
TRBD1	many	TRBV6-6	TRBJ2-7	TGTGCCAGCTCGAATACAGGGGGCTACGAGCAGTACTTC	CASSNTGGYEQYF
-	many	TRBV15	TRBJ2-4	TGTGCCACCAGCAGAGATCTCAGGGATACGCTAGACATTCAGTACTTC	CATSRDLRDTLDIQYF
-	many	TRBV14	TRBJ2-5	TGTGCCAGCAGCCCCGGGCAGGACTTACAAGAGACCCAGTACTTC	CASSPGQDLQETQYF
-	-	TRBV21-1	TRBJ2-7	TGTGCCAGCCCCAAGGCGGCAGATGAAATTTACGAGCAGTACTTC	CASPKAADEIYEQYF
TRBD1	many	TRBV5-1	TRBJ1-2	TGCGCCAGCAGCTTGAGGACAGGGGGGTATGGCTACACCTTC	CASSLRTGGYGYTF
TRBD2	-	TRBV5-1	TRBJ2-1	TGCGCCAGCGCCTATGGCGGGAGATCTAATGAGCAGTTCTTC	CASAYGGRSNEQFF
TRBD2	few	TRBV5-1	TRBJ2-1	TGCGCCAGCAGCCCGGGACTAGCGGGAGCCAAGGCGGATGAGCAGTTCTTC	CASSPGLAGAKADEQFF
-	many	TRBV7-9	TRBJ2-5	TGTGCCAGCAGCCCAGACCCAGGGGTTCACGAGACCCAGTACTTC	CASSPDPGVHETQYF
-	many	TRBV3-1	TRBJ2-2	TGTGCCAGCAGCCAAGAGCTAGGGCTGACCGAGCTGTTTTTT	CASSQELGLTELFF
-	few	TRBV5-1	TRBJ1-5	TGCGCCAGCAGCTTGGGGTTCGGGGGTGGTCAGCCCCAGCATTTT	CASSLGFGGGQPQHF
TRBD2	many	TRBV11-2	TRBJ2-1	TGTGCCAGCAGCCTTCTAGCGGGAGATAGCAATGAGCAGTTCTTC	CASSLLAGDSNEQFF
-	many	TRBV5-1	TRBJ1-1	TGCGCCAGCAGCTTAACTCCCGGGACTTTACAAGCTTTCTTT	CASSLTPGTLQAFF
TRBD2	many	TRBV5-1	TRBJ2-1	TGCGCCAGCAGCCTGGGACTAGCGGGAGGGCTAGGCAATGAGCAGTTCTTC	CASSLGLAGGLGNEQFF
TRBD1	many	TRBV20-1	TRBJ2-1	TGCAGTGCTAGATCAGGACAGGCTACAAATGAGCAGTTCTTC	CSARSGQATNEQFF
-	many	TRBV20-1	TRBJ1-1	TGCAGTGCTAGACCCGATCCGAACACTGAAGCTTTCTTT	CSARPDPNTEAFF
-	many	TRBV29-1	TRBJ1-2	TGCAGCGTTGAACTAGGCACTTATGGCTACACCTTC	CSVELGTYGYTF